Following are 29 T cell receptor beta chains from one sample sequenced in a study of blood T cell repertoires in COVID-19. Libraries were prepared by immunoSEQ multiplex PCR; TCRdb keeps only in-frame clonotypes and omits some of them. The table has 150,000 to 200,000 clones, 65% to 85% seen once; the top ten hold over 10%. The sample was PBMCs or T cells enriched from blood (not recorded which). All receptors derive from a woman aged 55-70 years who had recovered from COVID-19.

This clone was observed once. The V gene is TRBV18, the J gene TRBJ1-1; no firm D call. CDR3 size: 16 residues. The V gene lost 3 bases and the J gene lost 4 bases, with 18 bases spanning the gap. The germline V gene has CDR1 KGHSH and CDR2 LQKENI. CDR3 region: CASSPPRGSLGTEAFF. In nucleotides, the CDR3 is TGTGCCAGCTCACCTCCCCGGGGTTCCCTTGGCACTGAAGCTTTCTTT.

The CDR3 is CASRPPLRVNTEAFF. The CDR3 region has the DNA TGTGCCAGCAGGCCCCCATTGAGAGTTAACACTGAAGCTTTCTTT. This chain links TRBV2 with TRBJ1-1, with unresolved D. CDR1 and CDR2 from the germline V gene are SNHLY and FYNNEI. This CDR3 has 15 amino acids. V was shortened by 6 bases and J by 2 bases, with 16 bases between the two germline ends.

The sample holds a few counts of this clone. V gene TRBV10-2 combines with J gene TRBJ1-2; TRBD1 might be the D (5 bases). The V and J ends lost 0 bases and 4 bases respectively, with 24 bases between them. Germline loops: CDR1 WSHSY, CDR2 SAAADI. The CDR3 is 19 amino acids. The CDR3 here is CASSESKGLGPPSFYGYTF. DNA for the CDR3: TGCGCCAGCAGTGAGTCAAAGGGACTTGGGCCTCCTTCTTTCTATGGCTACACCTTC.

In DNA form, the CDR3 reads TGTGCCAGTAGTATTCTGGAGGATCAGCCCCAGCATTTT. Translation: CASSILEDQPQHF. V and J are TRBV19 and TRBJ1-5, with D unresolved. V was cut by 3 bases and J by 5 bases, with 8 bases left in between. Germline CDR1 and CDR2: LNHDA and SQIVND (reference sequence). The length of the CDR3 is 13 residues.

The chain combines TRBV3-1 (or the pseudogene TRBV3-2) with TRBJ2-1; 12 nucleotides line up with TRBD2. The CDR3 runs 16 residues. The germline gives CDR1 LGHDT, CDR2 YNNKEL (reference sequence). V was clipped by 4 bases and J by 8 bases; unmatched bases: 9. For the CDR3, the DNA is TGTGCCAGCAGCCCTTCGACTAGCGGGAGTCGAGATGAGCAGTTCTTC. It encodes CASSPSTSGSRDEQFF.

This CDR3 reads CARTTGGNTEAFF. Here the CDR3 DNA reads TGTGCCAGGACTACAGGGGGCAACACTGAAGCTTTCTTT. The V and J genes are TRBV28 and TRBJ1-1; 9 bases agree with TRBD1. The CDR3 has 13 amino acids. V lost 9 bases, J lost 2 bases, and 4 bases stayed unmatched. Germline CDR1 MDHEN, CDR2 SYDVKM.

The chain joins TRBV24-1 to TRBJ1-5; 10 bases line up with TRBD1. There are 17 residues in the CDR3. Trimming cost V 2 bases and J 3 bases; bases outside gene matches: 6. CDR1 and CDR2 from the germline V gene are KGHDR and SFDVKD. CDR3 in DNA: TGTGCCACCAGTGATTCGGGGACAGGGGCGCCCAATCAGCCCCAGCATTTT. It encodes CATSDSGTGAPNQPQHF.

This clone was recorded only once. The V gene is TRBV7-9, the J gene TRBJ1-6, with 10 bases fitting TRBD1. With 5 bases clipped from V and 10 bases from J, the junction kept 8 bases outside the gene matches. Germline-derived CDR1 and CDR2 are SEHNR and FQNEAQ (reference sequence). CDR3 size: 15 residues. The CDR3 spells CASSLGQGGGSPLHF. The CDR3 region has the DNA TGTGCCAGCAGCCTCGGACAGGGGGGGGGATCACCCCTCCACTTT.

The V call is TRBV4-2, the J call TRBJ1-1; possible D gene TRBD1, 5 bases. CDR3 length equals 15 residues. Germline CDR1 is LGHNA and CDR2 is YNFKEQ. V was clipped by 4 bases and J by 7 bases, with 19 bases between them. The CDR3 DNA sequence: TGTGCCAGCAGCCGAGACAGTGGCGGAGGAGTTGAAGCTTTCTTT. It yields the protein CASSRDSGGGVEAFF.

This clone was recorded only once. The chain joins TRBV9 to TRBJ2-7; D is possibly TRBD2 (6 bases). V lost 6 bases to trimming and J lost 6 bases, with 10 bases between them. In germline, CDR1 is SGDLS, CDR2 YYNGEE. The CDR3 has 11 amino acids. For the CDR3, the DNA is TGTGCCAGCACCCCCGGGGGCGAGCAGTACTTC. Translation: CASTPGGEQYF.

The genes are TRBV6-5 and TRBJ1-1, with D unresolved. This CDR3 is built from 13 residues. V dropped 0 bases and J dropped 13 bases, with 15 bases sitting between them. Per the germline V gene, CDR1 is MNHEY and CDR2 is SVGAGI. CDR3 in DNA: TGTGCCAGCAGTTACTCAGGCAGGTCAAGAGTTTTCTTT. It codes for CASSYSGRSRVFF.

V usage is TRBV7-3 and J usage is TRBJ2-1; a possible D gene is TRBD1 (5 bases). V lost 1 base, J lost 5 bases, and 9 bases lay in between. CDR1 and CDR2 from the germline V gene are SGHTA and FQGTGA. The CDR3 totals 14 residues. The CDR3 region is CASSLNRYNNEQFF. CDR3 nucleotide sequence: TGTGCCAGCAGCTTAAACAGGTATAACAATGAGCAGTTCTTC.

CDR3 coding DNA: TGCGCCAGCAGGAGCGGGTCGAACACCGGGGAGCTGTTTTTT. This gives the protein CASRSGSNTGELFF. The genes are TRBV5-1 and TRBJ2-2; a possible D gene is TRBD2 (6 bases). V was clipped by 5 bases and J by 0 bases, with 8 bases between them. This CDR3 comprises 14 residues. The germline gives CDR1 SGHRS, CDR2 YFSETQ.

As regards this clone: Distinct nucleotide sequences in the sample also encode this CDR3. The V gene is TRBV3-1 (or the pseudogene TRBV3-2), the J gene TRBJ2-5; TRBD2 is a possible D gene (5 bases). Trimming took 1 base from V and 5 from J, leaving 8 bases between them. Germline CDR1 and CDR2: LGHDT and YNNKEL (reference sequence). The CDR3 is 13 residues long. In DNA, the CDR3 is TGTGCCAGCAGCCAAGGGCGAGGGGAGACCCAGTACTTC. Amino acids: CASSQGRGETQYF.

This chain joins TRBV9 and TRBJ2-1, with 8 positions matching TRBD2. V lost 4 bases, J lost 2 bases, and 5 bases stayed unmatched. Germline values: CDR1 SGDLS, CDR2 YYNGEE. The CDR3 runs 15 residues. The CDR3 loop reads CASSPEREPYNEQFF. The CDR3 coding sequence is TGTGCCAGCAGCCCTGAGCGGGAGCCCTACAATGAGCAGTTCTTC.

The V call is TRBV19, the J call TRBJ1-5; 10 nucleotides match TRBD1. With V trimmed by 2 bases and J by 5 bases, 3 bases remained unmatched. Germline V CDR1 and CDR2: LNHDA, SQIVND (reference sequence). The length of the CDR3 is 15 residues. The CDR3 region has the DNA TGTGCCAGTAGTATACAGGGGACAGGGGATCAGCCCCAGCATTTT. It is translated as CASSIQGTGDQPQHF.

The CDR3 spells CASSLGASGDPGEQFF. In nucleotides, the CDR3 is TGCGCCAGCAGCTTGGGGGCTAGCGGTGATCCCGGGGAGCAGTTCTTC. The V and J genes are TRBV5-1 and TRBJ2-1; 7 bases map to TRBD2. Trimming cost V 0 bases and J 10 bases; bases outside gene matches: 13. Germline V CDR1 and CDR2: SGHRS, YFSETQ. This CDR3 is 16 amino acids long.

This clone appeared a single time. The rearrangement links TRBV6-5 to TRBJ1-2, with D maybe TRBD1 (5 bases). CDR1 and CDR2 from the germline V gene are MNHEY and SVGAGI. V lost 10 bases to trimming and J lost 8 bases, with 11 bases between them. The CDR3 is 10 residues long. DNA of the CDR3: TGTGCCACCTCCTGGGGCGGCTACACCTTC. It yields the protein CATSWGGYTF.

The genes are TRBV18 and TRBJ2-1, with D perhaps TRBD2 (5 bases). The CDR3 is 15 amino acids. Trimming removed 2 bases at V and 3 bases at J, with 11 bases between. CDR1 and CDR2 (germline): KGHSH, LQKENI. The CDR3 loop reads CASSPGLADYNEQFF. The CDR3 DNA sequence: TGTGCCAGCTCACCAGGGCTAGCAGACTACAATGAGCAGTTCTTC.

The chain recombines TRBV6-6 with TRBJ2-5; TRBD2 matches at 12 bases. The V gene's germline CDR1 is MNHNY and CDR2 SVGAGI (reference sequence). This CDR3 is built from 14 residues. V shed 8 bases and J 5 bases; nucleotides not matched to a gene: 6. CDR3 amino acids: CASCKTSGRETQYF. The CDR3 DNA follows: TGTGCCAGCTGCAAAACTAGCGGGAGGGAGACCCAGTACTTC.

V and J are TRBV18 and TRBJ1-1, with 12 nucleotides matching TRBD1. V was pared by 6 bases and J by 5 bases, with 4 bases of the junction left unmatched. The CDR3 is made up of 14 amino acids. Germline V gene sequence: CDR1 KGHSH, CDR2 LQKENI. CDR3 protein: CASSTGQGATEAFF. CDR3 nucleotide sequence: TGTGCCAGCTCGACGGGACAGGGGGCAACTGAAGCTTTCTTT.

This chain joins TRBV18 and TRBJ1-1, with 8 bases aligning to TRBD1. This CDR3 contains 15 residues. Germline CDR1 KGHSH, CDR2 LQKENI. With V trimmed by 3 bases and J by 7 bases, 10 bases remained unmatched. Written as DNA, the CDR3 is TGTGCCAGCTCACCCTCTGGACAGGGTCTCGGTGAAGCTTTCTTT. Protein: CASSPSGQGLGEAFF.

The rearrangement uses TRBV18 and TRBJ2-2; D is perhaps TRBD2 (5 bases). The length of the CDR3 is 15 residues. CDR1 is KGHSH, CDR2 LQKENI, per germline. Trimming took 0 bases from V and 5 from J, leaving 10 bases between them. CDR3 nucleotide sequence: TGTGCCAGCTCACCACCGTACAGCGGTACCGGGGAGCTGTTTTTT. It yields the protein CASSPPYSGTGELFF.

The sample holds one count of this clone. The rearrangement uses TRBV5-1 and TRBJ1-1; D is possibly TRBD1 (6 bases). V lost 3 bases and J 3 bases, leaving 18 bases between the germline ends. Germline values: CDR1 SGHRS, CDR2 YFSETQ. The CDR3 spans 16 residues. The CDR3 region is CASSSIPDSPYTEAFF. The CDR3 DNA reads as TGCGCCAGCAGCTCAATTCCGGACAGTCCCTACACTGAAGCTTTCTTT.

The V and J genes are TRBV6-1 and TRBJ1-2; D is unresolved. The ends were cut back, 3 bases at V and 10 bases at J, with 12 bases in the middle. The CDR3 spans 12 residues. Germline values: CDR1 MNHNS, CDR2 SASEGT. CDR3 sequence (DNA): TGTGCCAGCAGTGAGGACTACCCCTCCTACACCTTC. This codes for CASSEDYPSYTF.

The chain carries TRBV5-1 and TRBJ2-1; the D gene is possibly TRBD2 (6 bases). Germline V gene data show CDR1 as SGHRS and CDR2 as YFSETQ. CDR3 length: 14 residues. Between the trimmed V and J ends, which lost 7 bases and 0 bases, there was a span of 11 bases. CDR3 amino acids: CASAIAVSYNEQFF. Here the CDR3 DNA reads TGCGCCAGCGCAATAGCGGTCTCCTACAATGAGCAGTTCTTC.

The chain couples TRBV27 to TRBJ1-2; D is unclear. The CDR3 has 13 amino acids. V was pared by 0 bases and J by 8 bases, with 10 bases between. Germline CDR1 MNHEY, CDR2 SMNVEV (reference sequence). CDR3 sequence (DNA): TGTGCCAGCAGTTTATCAGCGGGGTCCGGCTACACCTTC. It translates to CASSLSAGSGYTF.

This chain connects TRBV5-5 to TRBJ2-5, with TRBD1 matching over 9 bases. Looked up from germline, CDR1 is SGHKS and CDR2 is YYEKEE (reference sequence). The junction had 6 bases not matched to a gene; V was cut back by 2 bases and J by 1 base. This CDR3 has 16 residues. This CDR3 reads CASSFTRDRAQETQYF. The CDR3 DNA sequence: TGTGCCAGCAGCTTTACCCGGGACAGGGCCCAAGAGACCCAGTACTTC.

The V and J genes are TRBV25-1 and TRBJ2-7; the D gene is possibly TRBD1 (5 bases). The CDR3 loop spans 13 amino acids. V was clipped by 2 bases and J by 7 bases, with 12 bases between them. Germline V CDR1 and CDR2: MGHDK, SYGVNS. The CDR3 region is CASSEGALGEQYF. The CDR3 DNA sequence: TGTGCCAGCAGTGAAGGGGCCTTGGGGGAGCAGTACTTC.